The present entry profiles one T cell receptor (beta chain) with its context. This entry belongs to a study of cytomegalovirus exposure and HLA in healthy donors. Trimming stripped 3 bases from V and 2 bases from J, with 12 bases between. The length of the CDR3 is 15 residues. CDR1 and CDR2 from the germline V gene are MNHNS and SASEGT. The assay was immunoSEQ multiplex PCR, and TCRdb's table has in-frame clones only and misses some. The sample includes approximately 270,000 clones, roughly 90% seen only once; the top ten take 12%. The TCR was taken from a man between 18 and 29 years old in good health and CMV-seropositive. The chain employs TRBV6-1 and TRBJ2-3; TRBD2 is a possible D gene (7 bases). Sequencing input: PBMCs. CDR3 region: CASSDRGGFTDTQYF. In DNA, the CDR3 is TGTGCCAGCAGTGACAGGGGAGGGTTCACAGATACGCAGTATTTT.